This T cell receptor beta chain was documented in a study of control samples from healthy donors and cancer patients. The data were produced by immunoSEQ multiplex PCR, yet TCRdb's version contains in-frame clones alone and is incomplete. The data hold 150,000 to 200,000 clones, with roughly 90% observed a single time. CDR1 is MNHEY and CDR2 is SVGAGI in the germline V gene. The V and J ends lost 0 bases and 9 bases respectively, with 12 bases between them. This CDR3 spans 14 amino acids. The chain has TRBV6-5 and TRBJ1-3; a possible D gene is TRBD1 (5 bases). Sequenced material: blood. The receptor was derived from a woman between 45 and 65 years old in good health. CDR3 in amino acids: CASSYSVGGTTIYF. In DNA, the CDR3 is TGTGCCAGCAGTTACTCCGTTGGAGGGACCACCATATATTTT.